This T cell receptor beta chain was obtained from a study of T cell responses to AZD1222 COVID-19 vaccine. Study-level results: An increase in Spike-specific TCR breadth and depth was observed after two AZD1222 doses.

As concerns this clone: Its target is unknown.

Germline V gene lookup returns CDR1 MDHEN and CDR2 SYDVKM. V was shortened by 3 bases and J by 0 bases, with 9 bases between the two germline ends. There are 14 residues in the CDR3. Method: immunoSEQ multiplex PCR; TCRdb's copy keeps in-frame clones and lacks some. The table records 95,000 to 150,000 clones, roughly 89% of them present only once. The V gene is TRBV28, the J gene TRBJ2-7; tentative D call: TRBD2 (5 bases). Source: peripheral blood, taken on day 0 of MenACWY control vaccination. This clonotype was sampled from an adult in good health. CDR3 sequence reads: CASSFRGPSYEQYF. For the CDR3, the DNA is TGTGCCAGCAGTTTTAGAGGGCCCTCCTACGAGCAGTACTTC.